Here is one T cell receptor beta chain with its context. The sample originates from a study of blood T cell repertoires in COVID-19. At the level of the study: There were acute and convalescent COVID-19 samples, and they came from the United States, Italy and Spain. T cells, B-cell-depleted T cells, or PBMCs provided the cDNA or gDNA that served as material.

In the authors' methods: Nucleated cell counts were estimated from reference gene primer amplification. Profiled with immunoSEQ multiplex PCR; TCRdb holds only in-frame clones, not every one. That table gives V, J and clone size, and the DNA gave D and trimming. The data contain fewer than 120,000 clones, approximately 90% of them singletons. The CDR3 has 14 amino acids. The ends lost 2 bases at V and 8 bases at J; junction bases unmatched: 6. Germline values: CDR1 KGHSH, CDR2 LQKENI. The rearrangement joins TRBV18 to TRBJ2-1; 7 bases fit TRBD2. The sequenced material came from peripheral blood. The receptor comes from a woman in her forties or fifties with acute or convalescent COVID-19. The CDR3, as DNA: TGTGCCAGCTCACCAGCCAGCGGGACGGATGAGCAGTTCTTC. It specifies CASSPASGTDEQFF.